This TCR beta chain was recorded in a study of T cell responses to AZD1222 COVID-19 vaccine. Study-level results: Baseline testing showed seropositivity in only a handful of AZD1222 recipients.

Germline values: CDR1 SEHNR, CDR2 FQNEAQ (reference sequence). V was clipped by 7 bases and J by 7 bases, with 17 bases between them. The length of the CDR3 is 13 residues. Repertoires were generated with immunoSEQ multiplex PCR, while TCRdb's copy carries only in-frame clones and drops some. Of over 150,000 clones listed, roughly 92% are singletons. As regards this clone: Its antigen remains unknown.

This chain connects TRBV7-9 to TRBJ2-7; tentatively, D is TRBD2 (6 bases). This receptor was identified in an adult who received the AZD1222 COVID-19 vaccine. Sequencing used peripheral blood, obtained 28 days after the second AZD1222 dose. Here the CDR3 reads CASNVAGLAEQYF. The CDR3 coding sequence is TGTGCCAGCAACGTCGCGGGGTTGGCTGAGCAGTACTTC.